This T cell receptor beta chain is from a study of cytomegalovirus exposure and HLA in healthy donors. Whole-study findings and limits: Most TCR sequences were rare, but some public TCRs occurred in many donors. Association with HLA alleles at 0.05 false discovery rate was found for some 18,000 TCR beta sequences in a later analysis. Sequencing artifact likely explains a cluster of highly shared sequence variants.

This clone was detected only a few times. Its specificity is unknown. PCR was performed using 60 Vbeta and 13 Jbeta primers. Source study methods: Later analysis identified approximately 88 million unique TCR beta chains, some 10 million shared. The protocol was immunoSEQ multiplex PCR, while the TCRdb copy is restricted to in-frame clones and leaves out a portion. V and J calls and clone size are those listed in that table; D and trimming were worked out from the DNA. The data contain more than 110,000 clones, more than 8% of them seen just once; the ten biggest clones take up about 1.9%. The CDR3 is 15 amino acids. Germline loops: CDR1 MNHNS, CDR2 SASEGT. V shed 2 bases and J 5 bases; nucleotides not matched to a gene: 3.

The chain employs TRBV6-1 and TRBJ1-4; 9 bases are a match to TRBD1. The sequencing sample was made of PBMCs. The sequence came from a man between 50 and 59 years old in good health and CMV-seronegative. The CDR3 sequence: CASSELGTGNEKLFF. CDR3 DNA sequence: TGTGCCAGCAGTGAACTAGGGACAGGGAATGAAAAACTGTTTTTT.